The clone carrying this T cell receptor (beta chain) was counted many times. Genomic DNA provided the template from which TCR beta VDJ and CDR3 profiles were obtained. One entry per CDR3 protein, called by TCRdb with MiXCR from the reads. The repertoire holds roughly 280,000 distinct CDR3 sequences, under 60% seen once, with around 1.2% in the top ten. Individuals selected for sequencing had exhibited CD8+CD57+ cell expansion on flow cytometry. V dropped 3 bases and J dropped 6; count of bases not matched to a gene: 5. Germline CDR1 and CDR2: SGDLS and YYNGEE. The CDR3 is made up of 14 amino acids. The record originates from a study of CD8+CD57+ T cells in acquired aplastic anemia.

The sequenced material came from sorted CD4+, CD8+, or CD8+CD57+ T cells (not recorded which) from PBMCs. This sequence originates from a human donor with aplastic anemia. The genes are TRBV9 and TRBJ1-5; 8 bases map to TRBD1. The CDR3 DNA reads TGTGCCAGCAGCGCACAGGGGGGGGGTCAGCCCCAGCATTTT. Its protein product is CASSAQGGGQPQHF.